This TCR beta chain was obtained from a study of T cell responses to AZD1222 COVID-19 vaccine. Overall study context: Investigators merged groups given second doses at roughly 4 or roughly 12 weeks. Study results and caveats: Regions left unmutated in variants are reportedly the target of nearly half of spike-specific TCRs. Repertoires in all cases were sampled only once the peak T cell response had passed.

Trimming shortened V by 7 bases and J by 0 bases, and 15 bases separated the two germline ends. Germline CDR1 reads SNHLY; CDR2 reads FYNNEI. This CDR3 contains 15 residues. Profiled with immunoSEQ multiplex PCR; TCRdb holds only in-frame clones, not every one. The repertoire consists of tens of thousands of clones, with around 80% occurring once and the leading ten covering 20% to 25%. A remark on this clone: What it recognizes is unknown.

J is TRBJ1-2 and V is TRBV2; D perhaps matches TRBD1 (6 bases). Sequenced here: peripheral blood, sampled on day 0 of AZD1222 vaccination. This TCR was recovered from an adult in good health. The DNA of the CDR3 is TGTGCCAGCAAAGAATACAGGGAAACTAACTATGGCTACACCTTC. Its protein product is CASKEYRETNYGYTF.